These 4 T cell receptor beta chains were all obtained from the same sample, sequenced in a study of blood T cells in healthy people across ages. Combining a sample-barcoded 5' primer with a J-beta primer mix, a second PCR ran for roughly 7 to 12 cycles. A single record per CDR3 protein comes from TCRdb applying MiXCR to the 5' RACE reads. This sample has a few hundred thousand distinct CDR3 sequences; roughly 29% occur once, and the top ten carry over 25%. The sequenced sample was blood. The receptors originated from a woman between 70 and 85 years old in good health.

The chain combines TRBV29-1 with TRBJ1-2; D remains ambiguous. Trimming shortened V by 7 bases and J by 5 bases, and 20 bases separated the two germline ends. Germline V gene sequence: CDR1 SQVTM, CDR2 ANQGSEA. This CDR3 is built from 14 residues. The CDR3 spells CSETTPGNSYGYTF. The CDR3 bases are TGCAGCGAAACTACACCCGGTAACAGTTATGGCTACACCTTC.

This clonotype occurred a few times. The chain employs TRBV28 and TRBJ1-2; D gene uncertain. V lost 4 bases to trimming and J lost 4 bases, with 16 bases between them. The CDR3 is 15 residues long. Germline V gives CDR1 MDHEN, CDR2 SYDVKM. The CDR3 sequence: CASSSTSKPPYGYTF. As DNA, the CDR3 is TGTGCCAGCAGTTCCACCTCCAAACCCCCCTATGGCTACACCTTC.

The CDR3 reads CASSSLAGGPYEQFF. The CDR3, as DNA: TGTGCCAGCAGCTCCTTAGCGGGAGGGCCCTATGAGCAGTTCTTC. This chain connects TRBV7-2 to TRBJ2-1; 11 positions match TRBD2. The CDR3 covers 15 residues. V dropped 4 bases and J dropped 8; count of bases not matched to a gene: 7. The germline V gene encodes CDR1 SGHTA and CDR2 FQGNSA.

V gene TRBV14 combines with J gene TRBJ1-1; D gene unclear. Germline lookup yields CDR1 SGHDN and CDR2 FVKESK. V dropped 3 bases and J dropped 11 bases, with 10 bases sitting between them. The CDR3 has 11 residues. The CDR3 region has the DNA TGTGCCAGCAGCCATACGGGAGCGGCTTTCTTT. It specifies CASSHTGAAFF. Using reference TRBV14 and TRBJ1-1 for the parts outside the CDR3, the full variable domain is EAGVTQFPSHSVIEKGQTVTLRCDPISGHDNLYWYRRVMGKEIKFLLHFVKESKQDESGMPNNRFLAERTGGTYSTLKVQPAELEDSGVYFCASSHTGAAFFGQGTRLTVV.